The 5 T cell receptor beta chains presented below share a single source sample, sequenced in a study of blood T cell repertoires in COVID-19. Sequencing was performed with immunoSEQ multiplex PCR; in TCRdb, only in-frame clones are kept and a portion is missing. The data show 140,000 to 150,000 clones, roughly 88% seen once. Sequenced input: PBMCs or T cells enriched from blood (not recorded which). Receptor source: a woman aged 30 to 39 with acute COVID-19.

This chain uses TRBV4-3 with TRBJ2-7; TRBD2 is a possible D gene (5 bases). There are 14 residues in the CDR3. CDR1 LGHNA and CDR2 YSLEER come from the germline V gene. The V gene lost 3 bases and the J gene lost 2 bases, with 11 bases spanning the gap. CDR3 in DNA: TGCGCCAGCAGCCAGAACGGGAACCCCTACGAGCAGTACTTC. It translates to CASSQNGNPYEQYF.

The chain uses TRBV11-2 and TRBJ2-7, with D maybe TRBD2 (5 bases). Germline V gene sequence: CDR1 SGHAT, CDR2 FQNNGV. The CDR3 is made up of 14 amino acids. With 2 bases removed from V and 2 bases from J, the gap between germline ends came to 10 bases. CDR3 residues: CASSLSGTAYEQYF. DNA of the CDR3: TGTGCCAGCAGCTTAAGCGGTACCGCCTACGAGCAGTACTTC.

This chain joins TRBV19 and TRBJ1-5; TRBD1 aligns across 9 bases. Germline trimming cut 7 bases from V and 5 bases from J; bases unmatched to any gene: 9. Per the germline V gene, CDR1 is LNHDA and CDR2 is SQIVND (reference sequence). This CDR3 is built from 15 residues. The CDR3, as DNA: TGTGCCAGTAAATCGGGACAGGGCGAGTATCAGCCCCAGCATTTT. Amino acid sequence: CASKSGQGEYQPQHF.

The chain employs TRBV2 and TRBJ1-2; 8 nucleotides agree with TRBD1. Unmatched junction bases numbered 7, after V lost 6 bases and J lost 1 base. CDR1 is SNHLY and CDR2 is FYNNEI in the germline V gene. The CDR3 runs to 15 residues. CDR3 residues: CASSEFRGLNYGYTF. Here the CDR3 DNA reads TGTGCCAGCAGCGAGTTCAGGGGGCTTAACTATGGCTACACCTTC. Based on the CDR3 plus reference TRBV2 and TRBJ1-2, the full variable domain is EPEVTQTPSHQVTQMGQEVILRCVPISNHLYFYWYRQILGQKVEFLVSFYNNEISEKSEIFDDQFSVERPDGSNFTLKIRSTKLEDSAMYFCASSEFRGLNYGYTFGSGTRLTVV.

The chain couples TRBV5-1 to TRBJ2-1; possibly TRBD1 for D (6 bases). V lost 0 bases and J lost 2, with 9 bases in between. CDR3 size: 15 residues. CDR1 is SGHRS and CDR2 is YFSETQ in the germline V gene. As DNA, the CDR3 is TGCGCCAGCAGCTTGGACAGGGTCACCTACAATGAGCAGTTCTTC. Translated, it gives CASSLDRVTYNEQFF.